This T cell receptor beta chain was captured by sequencing in a study of blood T cell repertoires in COVID-19. About the research overall: Spain, Italy and the United States supplied samples that represented acute and convalescent COVID-19.

Per the study methods: Researchers report that nucleated cell counts were estimated from reference gene primer amplification. The assay was immunoSEQ multiplex PCR, and TCRdb's table has in-frame clones only and misses some. V and J calls and clone size are those listed in that table; D and trimming were worked out from the DNA. Altogether roughly 310,000 clones are present, about 88% being singletons, with the ten largest covering roughly 2.6%. The CDR3 consists of 14 residues. V was clipped by 8 bases and J by 3 bases; unmatched bases: 6. Germline CDR1 and CDR2: KGHSH and LQKENI. This study enrolled people aged 18 to 89 from around 25 US geographic areas. Two consecutive negative NP/OP PCR tests, clearance, or resolved symptoms defined Cohort 3 recovery. This clone was observed a single time.

The chain has TRBV18 and TRBJ2-7, with TRBD1 matching over 11 bases. The receptor was isolated from a man between 60 and 75 years old who had recovered from COVID-19. The specimen was PBMCs or T cells enriched from blood (not recorded which). CDR3 nucleotides: TGTGCCAGCAGATCCGGGACAGGGGGCTACGAGCAGTACTTC. Encoded protein: CASRSGTGGYEQYF.